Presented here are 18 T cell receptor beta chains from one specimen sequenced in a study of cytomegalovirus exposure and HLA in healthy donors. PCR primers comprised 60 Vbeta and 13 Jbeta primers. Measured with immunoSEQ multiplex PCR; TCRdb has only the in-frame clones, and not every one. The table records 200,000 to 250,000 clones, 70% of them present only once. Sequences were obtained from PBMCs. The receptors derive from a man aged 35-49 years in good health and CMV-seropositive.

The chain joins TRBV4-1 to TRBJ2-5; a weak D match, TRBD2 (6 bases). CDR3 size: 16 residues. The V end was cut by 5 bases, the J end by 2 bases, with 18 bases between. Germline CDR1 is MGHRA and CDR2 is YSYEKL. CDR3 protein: CASSARDWLIQETQYF. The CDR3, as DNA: TGCGCCAGCAGCGCCCGGGACTGGCTGATTCAAGAGACCCAGTACTTC.

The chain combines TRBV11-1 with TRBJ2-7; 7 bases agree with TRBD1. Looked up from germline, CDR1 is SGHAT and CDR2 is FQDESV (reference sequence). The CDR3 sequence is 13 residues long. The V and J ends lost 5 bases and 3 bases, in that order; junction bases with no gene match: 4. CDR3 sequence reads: CASSVGQSYEQYF. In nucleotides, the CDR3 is TGTGCCAGCAGCGTGGGACAGAGCTACGAGCAGTACTTC.

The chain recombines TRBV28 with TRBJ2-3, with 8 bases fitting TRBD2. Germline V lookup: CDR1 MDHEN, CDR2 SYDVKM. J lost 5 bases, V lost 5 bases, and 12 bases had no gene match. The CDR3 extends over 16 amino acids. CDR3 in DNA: TGTGCCAGCAGTCTACCCCAGGGCGGGGGGATAGATACGCAGTATTTT. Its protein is CASSLPQGGGIDTQYF.

The CDR3 loop is CASSQAGSWLGETQYF. The CDR3 DNA reads as TGTGCCAGCAGCCAAGCTGGGAGTTGGTTAGGAGAGACCCAGTACTTC. The chain carries TRBV14 and TRBJ2-5; perhaps TRBD2 as D (5 bases). Germline-derived CDR1 and CDR2 are SGHDN and FVKESK. Trimming stripped 1 base from V and 4 bases from J, with 16 bases between. The CDR3 covers 16 residues.

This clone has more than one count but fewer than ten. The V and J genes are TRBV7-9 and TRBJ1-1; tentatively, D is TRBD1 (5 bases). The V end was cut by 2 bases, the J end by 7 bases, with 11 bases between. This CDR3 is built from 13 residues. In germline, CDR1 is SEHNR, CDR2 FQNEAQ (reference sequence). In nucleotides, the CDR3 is TGTGCCAGCAGCTTAATGGGGAGGGGTGAAGCTTTCTTT. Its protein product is CASSLMGRGEAFF.

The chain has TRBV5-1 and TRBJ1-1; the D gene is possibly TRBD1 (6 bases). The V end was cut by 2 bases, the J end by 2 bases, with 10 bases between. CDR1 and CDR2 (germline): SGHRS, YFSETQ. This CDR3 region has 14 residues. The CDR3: CASSFDRRNTEAFF. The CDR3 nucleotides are TGCGCCAGCAGCTTCGACAGGAGAAACACTGAAGCTTTCTTT.

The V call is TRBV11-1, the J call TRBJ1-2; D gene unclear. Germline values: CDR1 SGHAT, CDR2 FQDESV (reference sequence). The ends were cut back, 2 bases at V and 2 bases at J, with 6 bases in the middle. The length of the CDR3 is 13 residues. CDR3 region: CASSLSGNYGYTF. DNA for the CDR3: TGTGCCAGCAGCTTATCGGGGAACTATGGCTACACCTTC.

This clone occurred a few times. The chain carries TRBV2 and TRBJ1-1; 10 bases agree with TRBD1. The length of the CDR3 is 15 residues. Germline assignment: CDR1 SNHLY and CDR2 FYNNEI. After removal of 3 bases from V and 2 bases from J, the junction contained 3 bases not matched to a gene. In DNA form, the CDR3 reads TGTGCCAGCAGTGAGGGACAGGGGCCCAACACTGAAGCTTTCTTT. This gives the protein CASSEGQGPNTEAFF.

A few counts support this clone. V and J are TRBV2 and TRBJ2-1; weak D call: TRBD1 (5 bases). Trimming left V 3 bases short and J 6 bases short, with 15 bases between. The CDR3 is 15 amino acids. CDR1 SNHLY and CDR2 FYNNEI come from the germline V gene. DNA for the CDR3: TGTGCCAGCAGTGAGATGGGATTTCAGGGCAATGAGCAGTTCTTC. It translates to CASSEMGFQGNEQFF. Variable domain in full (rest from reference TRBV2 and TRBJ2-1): EPEVTQTPSHQVTQMGQEVILRCVPISNHLYFYWYRQILGQKVEFLVSFYNNEISEKSEIFDDQFSVERPDGSNFTLKIRSTKLEDSAMYFCASSEMGFQGNEQFFGPGTRLTVL.

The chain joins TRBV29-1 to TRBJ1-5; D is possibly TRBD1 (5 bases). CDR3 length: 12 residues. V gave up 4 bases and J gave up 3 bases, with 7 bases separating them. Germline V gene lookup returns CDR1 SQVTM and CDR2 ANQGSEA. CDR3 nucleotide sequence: TGCAGCGTTGGACAGATCAATCAGCCCCAGCATTTT. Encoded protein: CSVGQINQPQHF.

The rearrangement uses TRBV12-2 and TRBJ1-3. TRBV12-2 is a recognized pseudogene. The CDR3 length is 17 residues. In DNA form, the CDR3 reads TGTGCAAGTCGTTACTGGGGAGCATCCAACTCTGGAAACACCATATATTTT. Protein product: CASRYWGASNSGNTIYF.

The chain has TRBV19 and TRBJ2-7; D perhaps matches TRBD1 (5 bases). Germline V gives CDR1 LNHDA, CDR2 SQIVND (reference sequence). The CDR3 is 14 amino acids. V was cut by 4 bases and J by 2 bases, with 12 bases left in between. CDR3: CASSTPGLAYEQYF. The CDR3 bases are TGTGCCAGTAGTACCCCAGGGCTCGCCTACGAGCAGTACTTC.

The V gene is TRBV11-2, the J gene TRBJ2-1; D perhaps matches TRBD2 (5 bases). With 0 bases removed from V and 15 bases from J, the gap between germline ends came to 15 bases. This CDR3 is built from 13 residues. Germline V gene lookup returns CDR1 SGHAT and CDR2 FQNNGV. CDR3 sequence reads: CASSLDGLAAGFF. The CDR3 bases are TGTGCCAGCAGCTTAGATGGCCTGGCGGCGGGGTTCTTC.

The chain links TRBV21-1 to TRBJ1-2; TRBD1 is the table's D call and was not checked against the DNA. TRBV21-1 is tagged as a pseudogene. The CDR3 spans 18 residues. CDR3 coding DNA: TGTGCCAGCAGCAAAGGGGGGCTAGGACGGGTGCGGAACTATGGCTACACCTTC. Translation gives CASSKGGLGRVRNYGYTF.

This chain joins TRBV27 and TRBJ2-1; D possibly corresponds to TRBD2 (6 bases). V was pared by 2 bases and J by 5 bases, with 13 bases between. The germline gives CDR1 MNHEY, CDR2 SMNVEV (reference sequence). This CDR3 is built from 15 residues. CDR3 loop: CASSLSLEGNNEQFF. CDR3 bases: TGTGCCAGCAGTTTAAGCCTGGAGGGGAACAATGAGCAGTTCTTC.

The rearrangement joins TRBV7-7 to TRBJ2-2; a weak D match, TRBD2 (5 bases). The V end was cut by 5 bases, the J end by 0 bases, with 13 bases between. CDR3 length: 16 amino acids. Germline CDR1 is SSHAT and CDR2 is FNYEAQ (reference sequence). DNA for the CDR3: TGTGCCAGCAGCCCGACGAGGGCCGCGAACACCGGGGAGCTGTTTTTT. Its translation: CASSPTRAANTGELFF. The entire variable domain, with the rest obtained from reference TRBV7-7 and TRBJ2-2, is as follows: GAGVSQSPRYKVTKRGQDVTLRCDPISSHATLYWYQQALGQGPEFLTYFNYEAQPDKSGLPSDRFSAERPEGSISTLTIQRTEQRDSAMYRCASSPTRAANTGELFFGEGSRLTVL.

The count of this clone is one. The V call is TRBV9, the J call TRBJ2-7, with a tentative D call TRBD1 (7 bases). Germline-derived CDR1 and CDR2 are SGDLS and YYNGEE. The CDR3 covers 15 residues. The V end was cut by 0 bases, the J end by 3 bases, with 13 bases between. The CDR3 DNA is TGTGCCAGCAGCGTAGAGGAGGGGGCGGACTACGAGCAGTACTTC. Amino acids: CASSVEEGADYEQYF.

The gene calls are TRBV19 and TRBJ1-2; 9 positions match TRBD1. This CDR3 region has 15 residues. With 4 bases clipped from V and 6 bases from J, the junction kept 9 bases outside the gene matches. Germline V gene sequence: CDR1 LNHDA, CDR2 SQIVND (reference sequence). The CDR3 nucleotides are TGTGCCAGTAGTAGCGCGGGGGACAGGGTCCATGGCTACACCTTC. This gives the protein CASSSAGDRVHGYTF.